The sequence of this T cell receptor beta chain was determined in a study of shared clonotypes between healthy human individuals. Study in general: Those who served as donors were two women and a few men between the ages of 18 and 49.

Whole-study findings and limits: Rarefaction analysis demonstrated incomplete sorted-subset sequencing notwithstanding large depth. As a rule, naive subsets had a larger estimated richness than memory subsets.

Sequencing was performed with immunoSEQ multiplex PCR; in TCRdb, only in-frame clones are kept and a portion is missing. Seen here are more than 1,200,000 clones, just under 99% observed once, and the top ten hold about 0.34%. Healthy HIV-negative adults with no recent acute infections or vaccinations were recruited as donors. As to this clone: What it binds is unknown.

The germline gives CDR1 MDHEN, CDR2 SYDVKM. CDR3 length: 16 amino acids. J lost 0 bases, V lost 4 bases, and 5 bases had no gene match. Sequencing used naive CD4+ T cells sorted from blood. Subset in this sample: CD45RA+ positively selected. The genes are TRBV28 and TRBJ2-7; 11 nucleotides agree with TRBD2. The receptor comes from a man younger than 45 in good health. CDR3 sequence (DNA): TGTGCCAGCAGTTCTGAGACTAGCGGGACCTCCTACGAGCAGTACTTC. Translation gives CASSSETSGTSYEQYF.